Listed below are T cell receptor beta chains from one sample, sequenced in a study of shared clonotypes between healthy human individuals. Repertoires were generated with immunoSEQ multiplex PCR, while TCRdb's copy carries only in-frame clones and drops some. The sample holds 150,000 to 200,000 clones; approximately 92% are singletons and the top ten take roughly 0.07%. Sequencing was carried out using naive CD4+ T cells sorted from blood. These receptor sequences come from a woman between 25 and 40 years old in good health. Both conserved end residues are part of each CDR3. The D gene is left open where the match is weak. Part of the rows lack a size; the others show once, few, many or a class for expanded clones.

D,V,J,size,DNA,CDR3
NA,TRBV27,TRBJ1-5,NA,TGTGCCAGCAGTTTATGGGGCAGCGGAGGTGACAATCAGCCCCAGCATTTT,CASSLWGSGGDNQPQHF
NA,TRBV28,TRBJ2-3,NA,TGTGCCAGCAGCCCATATCGCACTATCTCCTTAGATACGCAGTATTTT,CASSPYRTISLDTQYF
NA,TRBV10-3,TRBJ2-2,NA,TGTGCCATCAGTGAGTCGACCGGGACTGCGAACACCGGGGAGCTGTTTTTT,CAISESTGTANTGELFF
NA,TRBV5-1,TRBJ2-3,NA,TGCGCCAGCAGCTTGGCACAGGGCCAAAGAACAGATACGCAGTATTTT,CASSLAQGQRTDTQYF
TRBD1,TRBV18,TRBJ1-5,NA,TGTGCCAGCTCACCAAGGACAGGGGGCAATCAGCCCCAGCATTTT,CASSPRTGGNQPQHF
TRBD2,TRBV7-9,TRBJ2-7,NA,TGTGCCAGCAGCCGTCCACGACTAGCGGAAACCCTCTCCTACGAGCAGTACTTC,CASSRPRLAETLSYEQYF
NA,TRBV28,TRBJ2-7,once,TGTGCCAGCACCCTCGACGGATACTACGAGCAGTACTTC,CASTLDGYYEQYF
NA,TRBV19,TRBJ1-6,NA,TGTGCCAGTACAGTGCGGGTCAGGGGCTATAATTCACCCCTCCACTTT,CASTVRVRGYNSPLHF
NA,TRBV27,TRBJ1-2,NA,TGTGCCAGCAGTTTATCGTTCTCCTTGGGCAGGGTCTATGGCTACACCTTC,CASSLSFSLGRVYGYTF
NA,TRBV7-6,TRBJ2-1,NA,TGTGCCAGCAGCTTAGCTCAGCTCAGGGAGCAGTTCTTC,CASSLAQLREQFF
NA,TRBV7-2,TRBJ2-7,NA,TGTGCCAGCAGCTCTAAGGGGGACTGGTACGAGCAGTACTTC,CASSSKGDWYEQYF
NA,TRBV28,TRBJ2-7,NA,TGTGCCAGCAGTTTAGGGAGGAGCTACGAGCAGTACTTC,CASSLGRSYEQYF
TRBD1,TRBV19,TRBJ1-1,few,TGTGCCAGTAGTCCGGACAGGGGGCACACTGAAGCTTTCTTT,CASSPDRGHTEAFF
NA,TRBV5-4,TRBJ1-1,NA,TGTGCCAGCAGCCTCTACCAGGCTAACACTGAAGCTTTCTTT,CASSLYQANTEAFF
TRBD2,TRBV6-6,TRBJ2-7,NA,TGTGCCAGCAGTTACTCCTCTAGCGGGATCTACGAGCAGTACTTC,CASSYSSSGIYEQYF